A single T cell receptor (beta chain) is shown here with its context. The sample comes from a study of T cell clones after liver transplantation. The assay was immunoSEQ multiplex PCR, and TCRdb's table has in-frame clones only and misses some. This sample carries 75,000 to 95,000 clones, less than 85% of them seen once, and the ten largest clones take roughly 2.8%. The receptor was derived from a human patient who received a liver transplant. Some T cells may possibly be graft donor cells. The input for sequencing was CD4+ T cells from blood, taken at the 22-month timepoint.

CDR3 in amino acids: CASTTQNTGELFF. The CDR3 DNA reads as TGTGCCAGCACAACTCAGAACACCGGGGAGCTGTTTTTT. The chain joins TRBV2 to TRBJ2-2; D call uncertain. CDR3 length equals 13 residues. Per the germline V gene, CDR1 is SNHLY and CDR2 is FYNNEI. V was shortened by 7 bases and J by 1 base, with 7 bases between the two germline ends.